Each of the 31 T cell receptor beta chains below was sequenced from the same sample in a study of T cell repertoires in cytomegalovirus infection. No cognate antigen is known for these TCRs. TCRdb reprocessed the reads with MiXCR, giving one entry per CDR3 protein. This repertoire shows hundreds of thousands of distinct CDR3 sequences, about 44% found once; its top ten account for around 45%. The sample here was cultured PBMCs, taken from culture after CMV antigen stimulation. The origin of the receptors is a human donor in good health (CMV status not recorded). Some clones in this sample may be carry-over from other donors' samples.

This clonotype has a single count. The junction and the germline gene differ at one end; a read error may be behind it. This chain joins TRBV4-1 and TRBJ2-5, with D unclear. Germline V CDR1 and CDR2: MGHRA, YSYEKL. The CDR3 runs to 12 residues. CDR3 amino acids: CASSRNGETQYF. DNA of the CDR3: TGTGCCAGCAGCCGCAACGGGGAGACCCAGTACTTC.

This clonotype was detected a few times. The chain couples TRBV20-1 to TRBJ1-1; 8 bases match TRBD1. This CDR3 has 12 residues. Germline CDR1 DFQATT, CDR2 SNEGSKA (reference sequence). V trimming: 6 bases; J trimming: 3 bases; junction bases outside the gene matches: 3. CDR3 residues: CSATDRDTEAFF. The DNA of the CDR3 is TGCAGTGCAACGGACAGGGACACTGAAGCTTTCTTT.

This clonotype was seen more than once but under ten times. Written as DNA, the CDR3 is TGTGCCAGCAGTTACTCGTACGGGCATGGGGACAATGAGCAGTTCTTC. Translated, it gives CASSYSYGHGDNEQFF. The rearrangement links TRBV6-2 or TRBV6-3 to TRBJ2-1; unclear D gene. The CDR3 is made up of 16 amino acids. Trimming removed 0 bases from V and 5 bases from J, with 14 bases in between. Germline CDR1 is MNHEY and CDR2 is SVGEGT.

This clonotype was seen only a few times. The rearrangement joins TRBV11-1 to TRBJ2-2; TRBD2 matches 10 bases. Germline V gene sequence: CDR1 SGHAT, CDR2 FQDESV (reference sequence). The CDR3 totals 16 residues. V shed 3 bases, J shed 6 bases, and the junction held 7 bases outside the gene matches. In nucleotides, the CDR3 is TGTGCCAGCAGCTTCCTAGCGGGGGCGCCACCCGGGGAGCTGTTTTTT. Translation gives CASSFLAGAPPGELFF. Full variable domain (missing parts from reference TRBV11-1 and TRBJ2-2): EAEVAQSPRYKITEKSQAVAFWCDPISGHATLYWYRQILGQGPELLVQFQDESVVDDSQLPKDRFSAERLKGVDSTLKIQPAELGDSAMYLCASSFLAGAPPGELFFGEGSRLTVL.

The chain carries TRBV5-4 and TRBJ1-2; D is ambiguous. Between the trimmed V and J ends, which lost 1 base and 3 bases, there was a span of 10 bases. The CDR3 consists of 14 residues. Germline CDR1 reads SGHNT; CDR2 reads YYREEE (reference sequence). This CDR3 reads CASSLRAGYYGYTF. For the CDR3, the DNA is TGTGCCAGCAGCTTGCGCGCCGGATACTATGGCTACACCTTC.

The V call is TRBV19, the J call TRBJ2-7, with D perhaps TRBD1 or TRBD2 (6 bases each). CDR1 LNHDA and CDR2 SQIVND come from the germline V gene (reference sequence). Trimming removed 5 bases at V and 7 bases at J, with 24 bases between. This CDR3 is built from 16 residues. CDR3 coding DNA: TGTGCCAGTAGTCCCGCAGTAGCCGGGGGCTCTAGGGAGCAGTACTTC. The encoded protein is CASSPAVAGGSREQYF.

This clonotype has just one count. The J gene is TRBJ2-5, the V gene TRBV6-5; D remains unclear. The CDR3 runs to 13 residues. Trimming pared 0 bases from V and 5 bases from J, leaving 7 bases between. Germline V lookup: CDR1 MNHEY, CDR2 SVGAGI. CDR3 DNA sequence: TGTGCCAGCAGTTACTCGCGCAGGGAGACCCAGTACTTC. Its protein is CASSYSRRETQYF.

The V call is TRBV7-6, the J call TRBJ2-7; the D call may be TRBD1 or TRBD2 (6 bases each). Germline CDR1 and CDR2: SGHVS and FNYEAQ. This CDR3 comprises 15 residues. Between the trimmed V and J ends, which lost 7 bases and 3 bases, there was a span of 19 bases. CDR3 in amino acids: CASTTGRDSLYEQYF. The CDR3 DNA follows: TGTGCCAGCACCACAGGGCGGGATAGCCTCTACGAGCAGTACTTC.

The CDR3 nucleotides are TGTGCCAGCAGCGGCCCTTTCGGGAGTCAGCCCCAGCATTTT. Its protein product is CASSGPFGSQPQHF. V gene TRBV6-6 combines with J gene TRBJ1-5, with D unresolved. Looked up from germline, CDR1 is MNHNY and CDR2 is SVGAGI (reference sequence). The CDR3 sequence is 14 residues long. Between the trimmed V and J ends, which lost 6 bases and 6 bases, there was a span of 15 bases.

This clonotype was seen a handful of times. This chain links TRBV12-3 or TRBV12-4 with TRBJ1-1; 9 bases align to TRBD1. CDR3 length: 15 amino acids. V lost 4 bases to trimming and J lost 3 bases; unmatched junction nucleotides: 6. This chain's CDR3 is CASSSPGTGYTEAFF. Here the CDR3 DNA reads TGTGCCAGCAGTTCCCCCGGGACAGGGTACACTGAAGCTTTCTTT.

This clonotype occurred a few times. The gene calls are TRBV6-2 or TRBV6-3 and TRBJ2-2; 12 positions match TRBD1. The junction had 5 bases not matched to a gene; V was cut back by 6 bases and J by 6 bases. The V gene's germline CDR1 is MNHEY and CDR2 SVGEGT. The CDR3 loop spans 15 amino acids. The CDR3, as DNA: TGTGCCAGCAGATCGGGACAGGGGGCGGCCGGGGAGCTGTTTTTT. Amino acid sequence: CASRSGQGAAGELFF.

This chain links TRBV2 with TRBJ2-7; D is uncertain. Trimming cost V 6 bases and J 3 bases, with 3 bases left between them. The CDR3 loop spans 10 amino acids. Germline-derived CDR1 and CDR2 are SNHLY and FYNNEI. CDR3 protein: CASRDYEQYF. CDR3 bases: TGTGCCAGCAGGGACTACGAGCAGTACTTC.

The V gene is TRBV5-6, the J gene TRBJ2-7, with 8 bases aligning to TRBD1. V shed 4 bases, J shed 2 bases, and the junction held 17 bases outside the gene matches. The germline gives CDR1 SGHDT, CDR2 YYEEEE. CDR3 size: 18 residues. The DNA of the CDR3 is TGTGCCAGCAGCACCACCTACCGCGGGACAGGTCCGACCTACGAGCAGTACTTC. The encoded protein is CASSTTYRGTGPTYEQYF. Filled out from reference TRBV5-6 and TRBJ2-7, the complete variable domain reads DAGVTQSPTHLIKTRGQQVTLRCSPKSGHDTVSWYQQALGQGPQFIFQYYEEEERQRGNFPDRFSGHQFPNYSSELNVNALLLGDSALYLCASSTTYRGTGPTYEQYFGPGTRLTVT.

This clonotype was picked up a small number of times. The CDR3 sequence: CASSLGFRGRRLGAEAFF. The CDR3 bases are TGTGCCAGCAGCTTAGGGTTCCGAGGGAGAAGACTGGGCGCTGAAGCTTTCTTT. V usage is TRBV7-9 and J usage is TRBJ1-1; D ambiguous. The CDR3 runs 18 residues. Trimming took 1 base from V and 6 from J, leaving 24 bases between them. Germline-derived CDR1 and CDR2 are SEHNR and FQNEAQ (reference sequence).

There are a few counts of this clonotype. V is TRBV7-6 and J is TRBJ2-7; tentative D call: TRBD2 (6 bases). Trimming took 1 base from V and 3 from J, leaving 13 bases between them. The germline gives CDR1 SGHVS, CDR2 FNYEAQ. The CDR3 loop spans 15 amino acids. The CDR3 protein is CASSLGAGRFYEQYF. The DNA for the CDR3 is TGTGCCAGCAGCTTAGGAGCGGGCAGATTCTACGAGCAGTACTTC.

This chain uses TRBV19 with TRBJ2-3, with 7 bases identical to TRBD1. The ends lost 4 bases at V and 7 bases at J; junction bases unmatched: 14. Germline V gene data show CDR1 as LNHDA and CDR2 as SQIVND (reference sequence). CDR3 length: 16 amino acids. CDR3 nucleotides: TGTGCCAGTAGTACAACCTCGGACCAGGGGGTATATACGCAGTATTTT. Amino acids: CASSTTSDQGVYTQYF.

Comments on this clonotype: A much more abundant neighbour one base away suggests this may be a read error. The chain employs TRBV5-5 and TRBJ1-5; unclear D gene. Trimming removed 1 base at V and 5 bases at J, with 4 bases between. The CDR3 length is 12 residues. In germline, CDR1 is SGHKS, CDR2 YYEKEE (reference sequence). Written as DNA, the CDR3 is TGTGCCAGCAGCTTGCCCGATCAGCCCCAGCATTTT. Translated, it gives CASSLPDQPQHF.

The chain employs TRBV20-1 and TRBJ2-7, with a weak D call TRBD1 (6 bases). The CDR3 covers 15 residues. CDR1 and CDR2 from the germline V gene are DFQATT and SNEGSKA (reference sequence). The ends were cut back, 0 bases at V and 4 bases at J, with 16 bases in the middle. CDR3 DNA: TGCAGTGCTAGAGATTTTGGCAGGGACAATTACGAGCAGTACTTC. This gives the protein CSARDFGRDNYEQYF.

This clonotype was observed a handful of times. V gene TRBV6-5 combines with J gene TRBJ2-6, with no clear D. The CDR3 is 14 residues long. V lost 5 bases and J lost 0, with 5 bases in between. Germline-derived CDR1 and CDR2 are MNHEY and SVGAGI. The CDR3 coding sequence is TGTGCCAGCAGTACCGACTCTGGGGCCAACGTCCTGACTTTC. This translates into CASSTDSGANVLTF.

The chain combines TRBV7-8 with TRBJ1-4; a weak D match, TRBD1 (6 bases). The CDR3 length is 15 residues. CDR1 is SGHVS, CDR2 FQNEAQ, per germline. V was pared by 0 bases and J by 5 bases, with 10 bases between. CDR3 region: CASSLAQGRNEKLFF. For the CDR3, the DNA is TGTGCCAGCAGCTTAGCGCAGGGGAGGAATGAAAAACTGTTTTTT.

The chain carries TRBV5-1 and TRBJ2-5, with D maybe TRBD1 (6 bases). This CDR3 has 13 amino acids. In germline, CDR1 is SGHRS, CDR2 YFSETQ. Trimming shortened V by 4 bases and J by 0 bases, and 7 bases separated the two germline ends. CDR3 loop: CASSRDNQETQYF. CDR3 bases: TGCGCCAGCAGCAGGGACAACCAAGAGACCCAGTACTTC.

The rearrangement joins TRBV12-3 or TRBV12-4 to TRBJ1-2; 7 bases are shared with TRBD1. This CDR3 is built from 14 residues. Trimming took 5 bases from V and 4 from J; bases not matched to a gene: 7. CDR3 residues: CASSRGGESYGYTF. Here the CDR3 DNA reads TGTGCCAGCAGTAGAGGGGGCGAGAGCTATGGCTACACCTTC.

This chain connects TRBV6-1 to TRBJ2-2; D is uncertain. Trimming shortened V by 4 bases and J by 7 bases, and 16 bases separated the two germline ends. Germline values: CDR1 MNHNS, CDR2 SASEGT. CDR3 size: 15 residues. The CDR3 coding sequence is TGTGCCAGCAGTGCGCCCCGTTCGAGTATCGGGGAGCTGTTTTTT. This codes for CASSAPRSSIGELFF.

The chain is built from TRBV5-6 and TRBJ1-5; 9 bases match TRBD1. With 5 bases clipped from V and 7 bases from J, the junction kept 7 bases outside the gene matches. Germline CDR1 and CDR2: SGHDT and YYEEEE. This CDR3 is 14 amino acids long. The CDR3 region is CASSRDRVNQPQHF. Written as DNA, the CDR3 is TGTGCCAGCAGTAGGGACAGGGTTAACCAGCCCCAGCATTTT.

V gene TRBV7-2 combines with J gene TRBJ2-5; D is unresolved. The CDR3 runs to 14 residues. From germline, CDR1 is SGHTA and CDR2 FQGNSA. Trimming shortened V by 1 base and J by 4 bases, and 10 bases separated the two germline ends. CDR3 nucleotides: TGTGCCAGCAGCTTAGGTGGTAGAACAGAGACCCAGTACTTC. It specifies CASSLGGRTETQYF.

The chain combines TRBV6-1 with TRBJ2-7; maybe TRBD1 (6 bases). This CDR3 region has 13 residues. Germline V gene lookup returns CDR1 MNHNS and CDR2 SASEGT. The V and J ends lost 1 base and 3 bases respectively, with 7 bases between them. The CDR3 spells CASSEGTVYEQYF. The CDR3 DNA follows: TGTGCCAGCAGTGAAGGGACAGTCTACGAGCAGTACTTC.

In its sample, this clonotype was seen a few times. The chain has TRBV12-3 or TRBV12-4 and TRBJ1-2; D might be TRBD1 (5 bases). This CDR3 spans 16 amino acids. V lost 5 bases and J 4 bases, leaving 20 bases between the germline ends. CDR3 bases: TGTGCCAGCAGTCCCGGGGGACCCGGGGGAATCTATGGCTACACCTTC. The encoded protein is CASSPGGPGGIYGYTF.

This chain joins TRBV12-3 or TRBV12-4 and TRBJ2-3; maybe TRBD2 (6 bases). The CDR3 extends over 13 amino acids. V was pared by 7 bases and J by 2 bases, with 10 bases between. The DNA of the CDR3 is TGTGCCAGCACACTAGCCTACACAGATACGCAGTATTTT. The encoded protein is CASTLAYTDTQYF.

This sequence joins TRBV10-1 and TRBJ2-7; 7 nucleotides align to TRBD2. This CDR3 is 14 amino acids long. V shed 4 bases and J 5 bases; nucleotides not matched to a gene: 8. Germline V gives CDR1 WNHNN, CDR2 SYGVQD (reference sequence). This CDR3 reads CASSVGGSLNEQYF. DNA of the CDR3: TGCGCCAGCAGTGTTGGCGGGAGTCTGAACGAGCAGTACTTC.

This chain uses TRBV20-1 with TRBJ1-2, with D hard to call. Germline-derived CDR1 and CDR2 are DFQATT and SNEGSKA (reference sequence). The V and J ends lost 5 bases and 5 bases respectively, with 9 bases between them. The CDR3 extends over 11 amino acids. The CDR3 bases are TGCAGTGCTGCTTCGGGGTATGGCTACACCTTC. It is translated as CSAASGYGYTF.

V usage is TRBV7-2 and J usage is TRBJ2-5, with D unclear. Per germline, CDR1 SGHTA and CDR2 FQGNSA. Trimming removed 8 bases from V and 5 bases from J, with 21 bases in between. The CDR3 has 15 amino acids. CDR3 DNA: TGTGCCAGCTTGTTTCGCCTCGGGTCGGCGGAGACCCAGTACTTC. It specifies CASLFRLGSAETQYF.